This T cell receptor beta chain was captured in a study of STAT5B mutations in CD4+ large granular lymphocyte leukemia. Study-wide findings and caveats: Patient CD4-sorted repertoires stayed more clonal than healthy ones after leukemic-clone removal.

Assay used: immunoSEQ multiplex PCR; TCRdb lists only in-frame clones, some missing. The data contain about 33,000 clones, around 76% of them seen just once; the ten biggest clones take up approximately 0.29%. The V end was cut by 4 bases, the J end by 3 bases, with 19 bases between. Per germline, CDR1 SGHNT and CDR2 YYREEE (reference sequence). The CDR3 consists of 16 residues. Concerning this clone: Its matching antigen is unknown.

V and J are TRBV5-4 and TRBJ2-5; TRBD1 might be the D (7 bases). This sequence was found in a human donor in good health. Sequencing was carried out using CD4+ T cells from blood buffy coats. DNA for the CDR3: TGTGCCAGCAGCCAACCTCGGGGGCAGGGGGAAGAGACCCAGTACTTC. It yields the protein CASSQPRGQGEETQYF.